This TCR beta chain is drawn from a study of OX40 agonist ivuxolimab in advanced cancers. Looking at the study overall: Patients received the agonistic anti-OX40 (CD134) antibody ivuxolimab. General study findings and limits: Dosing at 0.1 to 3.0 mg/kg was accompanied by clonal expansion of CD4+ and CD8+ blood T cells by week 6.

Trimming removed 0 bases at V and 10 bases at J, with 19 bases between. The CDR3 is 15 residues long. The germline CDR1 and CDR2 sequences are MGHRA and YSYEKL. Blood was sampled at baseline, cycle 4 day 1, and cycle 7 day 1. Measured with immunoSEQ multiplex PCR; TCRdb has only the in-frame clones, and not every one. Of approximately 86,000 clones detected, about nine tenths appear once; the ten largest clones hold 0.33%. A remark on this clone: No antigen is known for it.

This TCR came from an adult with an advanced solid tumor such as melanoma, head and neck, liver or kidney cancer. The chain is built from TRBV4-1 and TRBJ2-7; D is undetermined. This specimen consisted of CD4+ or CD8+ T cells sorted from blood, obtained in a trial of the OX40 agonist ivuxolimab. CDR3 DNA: TGCGCCAGCAGCCAAGAAGGCAGCCCCCCCATAGGACAGTACTTC. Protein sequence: CASSQEGSPPIGQYF.